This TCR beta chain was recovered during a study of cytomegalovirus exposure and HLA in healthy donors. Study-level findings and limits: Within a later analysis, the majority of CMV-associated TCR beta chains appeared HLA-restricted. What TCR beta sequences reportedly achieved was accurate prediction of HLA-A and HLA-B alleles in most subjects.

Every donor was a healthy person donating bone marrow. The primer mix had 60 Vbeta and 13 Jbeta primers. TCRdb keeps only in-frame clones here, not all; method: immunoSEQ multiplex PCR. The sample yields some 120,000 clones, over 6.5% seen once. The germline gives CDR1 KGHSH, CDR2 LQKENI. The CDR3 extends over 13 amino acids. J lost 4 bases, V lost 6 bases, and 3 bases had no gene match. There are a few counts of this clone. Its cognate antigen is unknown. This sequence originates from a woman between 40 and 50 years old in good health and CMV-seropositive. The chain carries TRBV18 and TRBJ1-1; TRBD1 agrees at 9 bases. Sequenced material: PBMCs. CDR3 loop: CASSAQGATEAFF. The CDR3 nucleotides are TGTGCCAGCTCGGCACAGGGGGCCACTGAAGCTTTCTTT.